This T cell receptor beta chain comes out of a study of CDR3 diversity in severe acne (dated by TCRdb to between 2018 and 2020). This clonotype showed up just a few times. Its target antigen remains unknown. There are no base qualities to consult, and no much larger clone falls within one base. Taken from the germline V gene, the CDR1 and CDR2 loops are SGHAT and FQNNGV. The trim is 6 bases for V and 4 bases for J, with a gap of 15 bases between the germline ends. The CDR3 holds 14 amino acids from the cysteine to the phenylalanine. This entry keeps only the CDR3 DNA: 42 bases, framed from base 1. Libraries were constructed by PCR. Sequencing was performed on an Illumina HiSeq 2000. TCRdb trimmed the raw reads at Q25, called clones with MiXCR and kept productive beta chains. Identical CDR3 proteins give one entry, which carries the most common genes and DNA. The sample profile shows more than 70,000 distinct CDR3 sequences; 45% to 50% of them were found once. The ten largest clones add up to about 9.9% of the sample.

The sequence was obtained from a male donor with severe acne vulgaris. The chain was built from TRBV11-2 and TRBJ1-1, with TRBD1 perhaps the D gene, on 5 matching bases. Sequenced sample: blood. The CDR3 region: CASRSGTYVTEAFF. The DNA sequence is TGTGCCAGCAGATCTGGGACGTATGTCACTGAAGCTTTCTTT.